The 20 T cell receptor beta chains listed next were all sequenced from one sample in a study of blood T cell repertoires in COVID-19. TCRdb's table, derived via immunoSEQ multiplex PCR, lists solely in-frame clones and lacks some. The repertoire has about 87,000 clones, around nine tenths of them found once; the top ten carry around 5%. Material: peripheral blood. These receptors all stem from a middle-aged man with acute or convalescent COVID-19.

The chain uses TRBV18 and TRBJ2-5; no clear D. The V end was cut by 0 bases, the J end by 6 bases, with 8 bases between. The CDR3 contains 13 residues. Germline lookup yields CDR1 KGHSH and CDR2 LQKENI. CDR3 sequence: CASSPPASKTQYF. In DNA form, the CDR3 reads TGTGCCAGCTCACCACCGGCCTCGAAGACCCAGTACTTC.

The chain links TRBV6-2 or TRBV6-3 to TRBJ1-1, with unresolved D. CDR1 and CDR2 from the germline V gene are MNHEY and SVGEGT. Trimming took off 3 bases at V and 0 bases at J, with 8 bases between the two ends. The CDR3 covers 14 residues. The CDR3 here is CASSYGRLNTEAFF. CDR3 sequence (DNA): TGTGCCAGCAGTTATGGCAGATTGAACACTGAAGCTTTCTTT.

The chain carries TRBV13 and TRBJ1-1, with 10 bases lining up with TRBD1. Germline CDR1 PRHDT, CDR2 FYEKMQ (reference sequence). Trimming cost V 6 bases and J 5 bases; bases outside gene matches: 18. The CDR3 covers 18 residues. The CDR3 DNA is TGTGCCAGCAGGTCCGGAAGCCCGGGACAGGGGTTTCTGACTGAAGCTTTCTTT. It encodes CASRSGSPGQGFLTEAFF. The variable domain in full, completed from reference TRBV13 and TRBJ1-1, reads AAGVIQSPRHLIKEKRETATLKCYPIPRHDTVYWYQQGPGQDPQFLISFYEKMQSDKGSIPDRFSAQQFSDYHSELNMSSLELGDSALYFCASRSGSPGQGFLTEAFFGQGTRLTVV.

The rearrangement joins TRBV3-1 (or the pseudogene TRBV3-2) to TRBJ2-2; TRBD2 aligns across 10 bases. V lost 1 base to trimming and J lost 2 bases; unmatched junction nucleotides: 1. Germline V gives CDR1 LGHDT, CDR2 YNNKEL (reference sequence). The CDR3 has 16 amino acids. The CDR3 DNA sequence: TGTGCCAGCAGCCAAGTAGCGGGAGGCAACACCGGGGAGCTGTTTTTT. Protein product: CASSQVAGGNTGELFF.

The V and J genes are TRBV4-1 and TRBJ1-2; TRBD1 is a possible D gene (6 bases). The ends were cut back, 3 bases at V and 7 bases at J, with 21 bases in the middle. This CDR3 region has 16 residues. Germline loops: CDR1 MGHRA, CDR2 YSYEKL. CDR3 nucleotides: TGCGCCAGCAGCCAGGCCGGGATACAGGGCTTGGGTGGCTACACCTTC. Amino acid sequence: CASSQAGIQGLGGYTF.

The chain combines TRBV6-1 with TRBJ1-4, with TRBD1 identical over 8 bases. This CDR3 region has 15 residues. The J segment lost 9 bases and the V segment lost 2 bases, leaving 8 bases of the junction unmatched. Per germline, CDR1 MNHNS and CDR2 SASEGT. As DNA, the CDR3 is TGTGCCAGCAGTGAAATGGGGACAGGTAACAAAAAACTGTTTTTT. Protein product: CASSEMGTGNKKLFF.

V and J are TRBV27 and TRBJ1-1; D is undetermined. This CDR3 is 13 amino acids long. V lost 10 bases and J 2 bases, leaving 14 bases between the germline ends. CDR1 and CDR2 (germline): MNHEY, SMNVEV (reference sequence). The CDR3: CATAPLVNTEAFF. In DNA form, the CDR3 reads TGTGCCACCGCTCCCTTAGTTAACACTGAAGCTTTCTTT.

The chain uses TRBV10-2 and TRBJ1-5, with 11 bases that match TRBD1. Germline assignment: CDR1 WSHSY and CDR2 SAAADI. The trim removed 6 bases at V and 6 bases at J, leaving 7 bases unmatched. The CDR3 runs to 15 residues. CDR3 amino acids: CASRRDRGVSQPQHF. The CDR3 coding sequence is TGCGCCAGCAGGCGGGACAGGGGGGTCAGTCAGCCCCAGCATTTT.

CDR3 in DNA: TGTGCCAGCAGGGGAATCGCAGGGAACTACGAGCAGTACTTC. Its translation: CASRGIAGNYEQYF. The V gene is TRBV6-5, the J gene TRBJ2-7, with D perhaps TRBD1 (5 bases). The V gene lost 6 bases and the J gene lost 3 bases, with 15 bases spanning the gap. The CDR3 covers 14 residues. In germline, CDR1 is MNHEY, CDR2 SVGAGI.

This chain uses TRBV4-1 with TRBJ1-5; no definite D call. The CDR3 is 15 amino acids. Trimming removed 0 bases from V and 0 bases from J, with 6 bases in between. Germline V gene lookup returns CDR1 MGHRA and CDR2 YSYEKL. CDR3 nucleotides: TGCGCCAGCAGCCAAGAACAGACTAGCAATCAGCCCCAGCATTTT. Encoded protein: CASSQEQTSNQPQHF.

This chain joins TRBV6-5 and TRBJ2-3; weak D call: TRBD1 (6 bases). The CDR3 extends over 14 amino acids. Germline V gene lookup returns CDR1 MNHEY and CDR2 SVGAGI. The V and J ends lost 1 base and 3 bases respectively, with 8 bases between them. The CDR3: CASSYYQGTDTQYF. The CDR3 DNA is TGTGCCAGCAGTTACTACCAGGGGACAGATACGCAGTATTTT.

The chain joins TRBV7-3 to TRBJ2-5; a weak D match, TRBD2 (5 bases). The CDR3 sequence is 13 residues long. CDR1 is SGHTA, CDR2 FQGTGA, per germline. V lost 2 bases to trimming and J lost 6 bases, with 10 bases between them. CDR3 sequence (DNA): TGTGCCAGCAGCTTAGAGGGTTGGCAGACCCAGTACTTC. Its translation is CASSLEGWQTQYF.

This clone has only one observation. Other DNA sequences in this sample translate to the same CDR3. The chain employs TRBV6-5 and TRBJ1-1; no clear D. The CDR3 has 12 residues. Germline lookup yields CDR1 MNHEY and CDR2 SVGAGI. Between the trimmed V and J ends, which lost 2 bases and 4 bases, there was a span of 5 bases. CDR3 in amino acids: CASSYGGTEAFF. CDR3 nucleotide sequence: TGTGCCAGCAGTTACGGAGGCACTGAAGCTTTCTTT.

The CDR3 sequence: CSAPVGESQYF. The CDR3 DNA reads as TGCAGTGCCCCAGTCGGGGAGTCCCAGTACTTC. V gene TRBV20-1 combines with J gene TRBJ2-5, with D possibly matching TRBD2 (5 bases). The V and J ends lost 6 bases and 9 bases respectively, with 14 bases between them. Germline assignment: CDR1 DFQATT and CDR2 SNEGSKA (reference sequence). The CDR3 spans 11 residues.

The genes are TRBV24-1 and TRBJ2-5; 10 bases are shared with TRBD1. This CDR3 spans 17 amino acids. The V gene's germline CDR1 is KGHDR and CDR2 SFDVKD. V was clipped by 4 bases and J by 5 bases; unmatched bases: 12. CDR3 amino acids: CATSDRLGDRGGETQYF. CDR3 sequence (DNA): TGTGCCACCAGTGACCGCCTGGGGGACAGGGGTGGGGAGACCCAGTACTTC.

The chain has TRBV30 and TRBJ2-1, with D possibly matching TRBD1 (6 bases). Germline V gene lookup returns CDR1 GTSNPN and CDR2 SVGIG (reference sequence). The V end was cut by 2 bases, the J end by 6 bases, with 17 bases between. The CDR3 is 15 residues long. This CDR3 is CAWSRDITPSNEQFF. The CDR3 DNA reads TGTGCCTGGAGTCGGGACATCACCCCTTCCAATGAGCAGTTCTTC.

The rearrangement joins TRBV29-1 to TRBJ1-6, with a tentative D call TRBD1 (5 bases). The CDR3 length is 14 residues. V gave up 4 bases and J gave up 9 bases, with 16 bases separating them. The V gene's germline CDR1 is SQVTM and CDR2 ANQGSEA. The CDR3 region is CSVAQGGYGSPLHF. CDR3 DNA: TGCAGCGTTGCCCAGGGTGGTTACGGTTCACCCCTCCACTTT. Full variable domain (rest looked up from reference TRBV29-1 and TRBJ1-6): SAVISQKPSRDICQRGTSLTIQCQVDSQVTMMFWYRQQPGQSLTLIATANQGSEATYESGFVIDKFPISRPNLTFSTLTVSNMSPEDSSIYLCSVAQGGYGSPLHFGNGTRLTVT.

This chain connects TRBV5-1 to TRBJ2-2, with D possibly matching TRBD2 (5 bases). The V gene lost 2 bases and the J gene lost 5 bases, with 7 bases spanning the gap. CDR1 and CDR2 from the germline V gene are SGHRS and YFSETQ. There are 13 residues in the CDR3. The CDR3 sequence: CASSFGGTGELFF. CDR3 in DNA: TGCGCCAGCAGCTTTGGCGGGACCGGGGAGCTGTTTTTT.

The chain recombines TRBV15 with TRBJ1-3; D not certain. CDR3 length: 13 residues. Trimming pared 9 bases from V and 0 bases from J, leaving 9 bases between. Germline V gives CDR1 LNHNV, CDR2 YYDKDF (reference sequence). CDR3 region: CATGQYSGNTIYF. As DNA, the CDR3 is TGTGCCACGGGCCAGTACTCTGGAAACACCATATATTTT. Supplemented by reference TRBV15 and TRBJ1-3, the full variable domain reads DAMVIQNPRYQVTQFGKPVTLSCSQTLNHNVMYWYQQKSSQAPKLLFHYYDKDFNNEADTPDNFQSRRPNTSFCFLDIRSPGLGDTAMYLCATGQYSGNTIYFGEGSWLTVV.

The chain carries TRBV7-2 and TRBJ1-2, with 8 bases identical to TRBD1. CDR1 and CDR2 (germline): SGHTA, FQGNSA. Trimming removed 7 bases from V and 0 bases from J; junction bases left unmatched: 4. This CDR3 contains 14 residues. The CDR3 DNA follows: TGTGCCAGCACCCGGGACAGGACTAACTATGGCTACACCTTC. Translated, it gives CASTRDRTNYGYTF.